A selection of T cell receptor beta chains follows, all from one sample in a study of blood T cell repertoires in COVID-19. Data came from immunoSEQ multiplex PCR; TCRdb stores just in-frame clones and leaves some out. The sample lists about 240,000 clones, about four fifths occurring once. What was sequenced was peripheral blood. Receptor source: a young man who had recovered from COVID-19. Each CDR3 is given with its conserved first and last residue. Fields, in order: clone size, V gene, J gene, D gene, CDR3 protein, CDR3 DNA. The D gene is left open where the match is weak. Where a row states a size, it is once, few, many or the class of an expanded clone; other rows omit it.

>NA|TRBV7-3|TRBJ1-1|NA
CASSLLPTNDDLNTEAFF
TGTGCCAGCAGCTTATTACCGACCAATGACGACTTGAACACTGAAGCTTTCTTT
>NA|TRBV19|TRBJ2-2|NA
CASSIEGATTGELFF
TGTGCCAGTAGTATAGAAGGGGCGACCACCGGGGAGCTGTTTTTT
>few|TRBV5-1|TRBJ2-2|TRBD1
CASSWGQTNTGELFF
TGCGCCAGCAGCTGGGGACAGACGAACACCGGGGAGCTGTTTTTT
>NA|TRBV3-1/TRBV3-2|TRBJ2-3|NA
CASSQSDSGLTDTQYF
TGTGCCAGCAGCCAATCGGATAGCGGCCTCACAGATACGCAGTATTTT
>NA|TRBV29-1|TRBJ2-3|TRBD1
CSAPVRGRTDTQYF
TGCAGCGCCCCTGTCAGGGGGCGCACAGATACGCAGTATTTT
>NA|TRBV3-1/TRBV3-2|TRBJ2-3|NA
CASSRASGTDTQYF
TGTGCCAGCAGCCGGGCTAGCGGCACAGATACGCAGTATTTT
>once|TRBV5-1|TRBJ2-6|TRBD1
CASSLRDGTGSSRPGANVLTF
TGCGCCAGCAGCTTGAGGGATGGGACAGGGTCCTCCCGCCCTGGGGCCAACGTCCTGACTTTC
>NA|TRBV6-6|TRBJ2-7|TRBD2
CASSYLAGTYEQYF
TGTGCCAGCAGTTACCTAGCGGGAACATACGAGCAGTACTTC
>NA|TRBV19|TRBJ2-1|NA
CASRGSGYLFF
TGTGCCAGTCGAGGGAGTGGCTATCTGTTCTTC
>NA|TRBV12-3/TRBV12-4|TRBJ1-5|NA
CASSPQGGQPQHF
TGTGCCAGCAGTCCACAGGGAGGGCAGCCCCAGCATTTT
>NA|TRBV19|TRBJ2-7|NA
CASRFRGYSYEQYF
TGTGCCAGTAGATTCCGAGGATACTCCTACGAGCAGTACTTC
>NA|TRBV18|TRBJ1-2|TRBD1
CASSPPGTGEAGGYTF
TGTGCCAGCTCACCACCAGGGACAGGGGAGGCTGGTGGCTACACCTTC
>NA|TRBV19|TRBJ1-1|NA
CASSIDQRTEAFF
TGTGCCAGTAGTATAGACCAGCGCACTGAAGCTTTCTTT
>NA|TRBV6-5|TRBJ1-1|NA
CASRVSTANTEAFF
TGTGCCAGCAGAGTCAGTACCGCGAACACTGAAGCTTTCTTT
>NA|TRBV28|TRBJ1-4|NA
CASRSPGYNEKLFF
TGTGCCAGCAGGAGCCCAGGTTATAATGAAAAACTGTTTTTT
>NA|TRBV11-3|TRBJ2-1|NA
CASSLRDISGSYNEQFF
TGTGCCAGCAGCCTACGGGACATTTCGGGCTCCTACAATGAGCAGTTCTTC
>NA|TRBV7-9|TRBJ2-2|NA
CASSPGDISTGELFF
TGTGCCAGCAGCCCTGGGGACATTAGTACCGGGGAGCTGTTTTTT
>NA|TRBV5-1|TRBJ2-3|TRBD2
CASSLHAAGGPTDTQYF
TGCGCCAGCAGCTTGCATGCAGCGGGGGGGCCAACAGATACGCAGTATTTT
>once|TRBV11-2|TRBJ2-1|TRBD2
CASSLAGGYYNEQFF
TGTGCCAGCAGCTTAGCGGGGGGGTACTACAATGAGCAGTTCTTC
>NA|TRBV7-9|TRBJ2-2|NA
CASSLGQSGLRTGELFF
TGTGCCAGCAGCTTAGGTCAATCGGGACTCCGCACCGGGGAGCTGTTTTTT
>NA|TRBV28|TRBJ1-5|NA
CASSPPSGGHQPQHF
TGTGCCAGCAGTCCACCCTCCGGGGGACATCAGCCCCAGCATTTT
>few|TRBV10-1|TRBJ2-7|TRBD1
CASSGDRSYEQYF
TGCGCCAGCAGTGGGGACAGGAGCTACGAGCAGTACTTC
>NA|TRBV7-6|TRBJ1-4|NA
CASSLRGSTEKLFF
TGTGCCAGCAGCTTAAGGGGTTCTACGGAAAAACTGTTTTTT